This T cell receptor (beta chain) stems from a study of blood T cell repertoires in COVID-19. Study background: From the United States, Italy and Spain came samples of acute and convalescent COVID-19. The analysed material was cDNA or gDNA that came from T cells, B-cell-depleted T cells, or PBMCs.

Germline V gives CDR1 SGHAT, CDR2 FQNNGV. V dropped 1 base and J dropped 2 bases, with 12 bases sitting between them. This CDR3 is 16 amino acids long. The Seattle patients, enrolled during active infection, were followed longitudinally. Generated by immunoSEQ multiplex PCR, the TCRdb table keeps only in-frame clones and is missing some. Among about 290,000 clones listed, about nine tenths were seen once. Input material: peripheral blood. V gene TRBV11-2 combines with J gene TRBJ1-3, with D possibly TRBD1 on 5 matching bases. This receptor was identified in a woman younger than 45 with COVID-19, enrolled during active disease. CDR3 coding DNA: TGTGCCAGCAGCTTAGGCTGGGGGGTTGCTGGAAACACCATATATTTT. It translates to CASSLGWGVAGNTIYF.